The 31 T cell receptor beta chains reported below all come from one sample, sequenced in a study of blood T cell repertoires in COVID-19. Libraries were prepared by immunoSEQ multiplex PCR; TCRdb keeps only in-frame clonotypes and omits some of them. Of under 300,000 clones listed, approximately 86% are singletons. The material sequenced was peripheral blood. The receptor set was obtained from a man in his 60s who had recovered from COVID-19.

This rearrangement joins TRBV5-6 to TRBJ2-2; D not resolved. The CDR3 sequence is 16 residues long. CDR1 and CDR2 (germline): SGHDT, YYEEEE. V lost 1 base, J lost 3 bases, and 13 bases lay in between. The CDR3 region has the DNA TGTGCCAGCAGCTTGTCTCTCGGGTATTACACCGGGGAGCTGTTTTTT. This gives the protein CASSLSLGYYTGELFF.

This chain connects TRBV21-1 to TRBJ2-5; TRBD2 is the table's D call and was not checked against the DNA. TRBV21-1 is deemed a pseudogene. The CDR3 spans 21 residues. CDR3 amino acids: CASLLYPANSLAANSRETQYF. The DNA for the CDR3 is TGTGCCAGCCTGCTATACCCGGCGAATTCCTTGGCGGCTAATTCTCGAGAGACCCAGTACTTC.

This chain uses TRBV7-9 with TRBJ1-6; 8 nucleotides match TRBD1. V shed 5 bases and J 6 bases; nucleotides not matched to a gene: 3. Germline V gene lookup returns CDR1 SEHNR and CDR2 FQNEAQ (reference sequence). This CDR3 contains 14 residues. CDR3 coding DNA: TGTGCCAGCAGCCAGGGACAGGTTAATTCACCCCTCCACTTT. It encodes CASSQGQVNSPLHF.

J is TRBJ2-7 and V is TRBV27; 8 bases are a match to TRBD1. In germline, CDR1 is MNHEY, CDR2 SMNVEV (reference sequence). V shed 1 base, J shed 2 bases, and the junction held 4 bases outside the gene matches. CDR3 size: 15 residues. CDR3 in amino acids: CASSLYPGGAYEQYF. The CDR3 coding sequence is TGTGCCAGCAGTTTATATCCAGGGGGCGCCTACGAGCAGTACTTC.

The chain carries TRBV5-8 and TRBJ2-1, with D possibly being TRBD1 (6 bases). Between the trimmed V and J ends, which lost 4 bases and 3 bases, there was a span of 14 bases. The germline CDR1 and CDR2 sequences are SGHTS and YDEGEE. The CDR3 extends over 15 amino acids. The chain's CDR3 is CASSEGVGVYNEQFF. In nucleotides, the CDR3 is TGTGCCAGCAGCGAGGGGGTAGGGGTCTACAATGAGCAGTTCTTC.

The chain recombines TRBV28 with TRBJ2-1; 7 nucleotides line up with TRBD2. Germline CDR1 reads MDHEN; CDR2 reads SYDVKM. J lost 0 bases, V lost 5 bases, and 4 bases had no gene match. This CDR3 has 15 residues. The CDR3 sequence is CASSPGGSSYNEQFF. Written as DNA, the CDR3 is TGTGCCAGCAGTCCCGGGGGGAGCTCCTACAATGAGCAGTTCTTC. Based on the CDR3 plus reference TRBV28 and TRBJ2-1, the full variable domain is DVKVTQSSRYLVKRTGEKVFLECVQDMDHENMFWYRQDPGLGLRLIYFSYDVKMKEKGDIPEGYSVSREKKERFSLILESASTNQTSMYLCASSPGGSSYNEQFFGPGTRLTVL.

This clone was counted a single time. The chain combines TRBV10-3 with TRBJ2-7, with D possibly matching TRBD2 (6 bases). Trimming stripped 3 bases from V and 0 bases from J, with 9 bases between. The length of the CDR3 is 14 residues. Germline CDR1 reads ENHRY; CDR2 reads SYGVKD. DNA for the CDR3: TGTGCCATCAGTGAAGGGAGGAGCTCCTACGAGCAGTACTTC. Translation gives CAISEGRSSYEQYF.

The chain uses TRBV4-1 and TRBJ2-7; TRBD1 matches 8 bases. Germline V CDR1 and CDR2: MGHRA, YSYEKL. CDR3 length: 16 amino acids. The trim removed 1 base at V and 3 bases at J, leaving 8 bases unmatched. CDR3 sequence reads: CASSQATQGASYEQYF. The CDR3 DNA reads TGCGCCAGCAGCCAAGCCACTCAGGGGGCAAGCTACGAGCAGTACTTC.

The chain uses TRBV27 and TRBJ1-1, with D perhaps TRBD1 (5 bases). The CDR3 is 14 residues long. Per germline, CDR1 MNHEY and CDR2 SMNVEV (reference sequence). V lost 2 bases to trimming and J lost 0 bases, with 7 bases between them. CDR3 amino acids: CASSLRGMNTEAFF. The CDR3 coding sequence is TGTGCCAGCAGTTTAAGGGGAATGAACACTGAAGCTTTCTTT.

The rearrangement links TRBV6-5 to TRBJ2-3; D may be TRBD2 (7 bases). The CDR3 runs to 15 residues. Germline CDR1 MNHEY, CDR2 SVGAGI. V lost 7 bases and J lost 4, with 18 bases in between. The CDR3 DNA is TGTGCCAGCACTGGGGGCGGGGGCCCTTCAGATACGCAGTATTTT. The encoded protein is CASTGGGGPSDTQYF.

This chain connects TRBV5-4 to TRBJ2-2; 9 nucleotides agree with TRBD1. Germline loops: CDR1 SGHNT, CDR2 YYREEE (reference sequence). The CDR3 totals 16 residues. The V gene end was trimmed by 3 bases and the J gene end by 1 base; junction bases not matched to a gene: 4. CDR3 residues: CASSYAGQGNTGELFF. CDR3 DNA sequence: TGTGCCAGCAGCTATGCGGGACAGGGGAACACCGGGGAGCTGTTTTTT. The complete variable domain, with remaining parts taken from reference TRBV5-4 and TRBJ2-2, reads ETGVTQSPTHLIKTRGQQVTLRCSSQSGHNTVSWYQQALGQGPQFIFQYYREEENGRGNFPPRFSGLQFPNYSSELNVNALELDDSALYLCASSYAGQGNTGELFFGEGSRLTVL.

The chain has TRBV6-5 and TRBJ1-1, with D possibly TRBD1 on 6 matching bases. The V end lost 4 bases, the J end lost 6 bases, and 15 bases lay between the germline ends. This CDR3 contains 14 residues. Germline V gene sequence: CDR1 MNHEY, CDR2 SVGAGI. The CDR3 sequence: CASSSFTGSAEAFF. In DNA, the CDR3 is TGTGCCAGCAGTTCCTTCACAGGGTCCGCTGAAGCTTTCTTT.

This clone was seen once. The rearrangement uses TRBV21-1 and TRBJ2-7; the D call TRBD1 from the table was never checked on the DNA. TRBV21-1 is an annotated pseudogene. CDR3 length equals 15 residues. CDR3 coding DNA: TGTGCCAGCAGCCCCCGAGTCACAGGCACCTACGAGCAGTACGTC. Residues: CASSPRVTGTYEQYV.

This clone was counted once. The J gene is TRBJ2-7, the V gene TRBV7-2; 9 bases fit TRBD1. CDR3 length equals 15 residues. CDR1 is SGHTA and CDR2 is FQGNSA in the germline V gene. The V gene end was trimmed by 2 bases and the J gene end by 3 bases; junction bases not matched to a gene: 5. CDR3 loop: CASSLTGGQGYEQYV. CDR3 DNA sequence: TGTGCCAGCAGCTTAACGGGGGGACAGGGCTACGAGCAGTACGTC.

This chain joins TRBV25-1 and TRBJ1-4; 10 nucleotides agree with TRBD1. The germline V gene encodes CDR1 MGHDK and CDR2 SYGVNS. This CDR3 has 15 amino acids. Trimming at V came to 5 bases and at J to 7 bases, leaving 7 bases not matched to a gene. The CDR3 coding sequence is TGTGCCAGCAGTAAATCCGGGACAGGGGTTGAAAAACTGTTTTTT. Translated, it gives CASSKSGTGVEKLFF.

This sequence joins TRBV6-6 and TRBJ2-5, with 7 bases fitting TRBD1. Germline V gives CDR1 MNHNY, CDR2 SVGAGI (reference sequence). Losses at the gene ends were 8 bases for V and 1 base for J; bases not matched to a gene: 10. This CDR3 has 15 residues. The CDR3 coding sequence is TGTGCCAGCCAGCGATCCGGGACAGTCCAAGAGACCCAGTACTTC. Amino acid sequence: CASQRSGTVQETQYF.

The chain uses TRBV7-6 and TRBJ1-5, with a weak D call TRBD1 (5 bases). This CDR3 contains 14 residues. Trimming shortened V by 0 bases and J by 6 bases, and 9 bases separated the two germline ends. Germline CDR1 reads SGHVS; CDR2 reads FNYEAQ. The CDR3 DNA reads TGTGCCAGCAGCTTAGCAGGGGAGGCTCAGCCCCAGCATTTT. This codes for CASSLAGEAQPQHF.

The chain employs TRBV6-5 and TRBJ2-7; weak D call: TRBD1 (6 bases). The CDR3 totals 13 residues. Germline CDR1 MNHEY, CDR2 SVGAGI. Trimming removed 7 bases at V and 2 bases at J, with 12 bases between. The CDR3 region is CASTAGTTYEQYV. The CDR3 DNA reads TGTGCCAGCACCGCAGGGACAACCTACGAGCAGTACGTC.

V usage is TRBV3-1 (or the pseudogene TRBV3-2) and J usage is TRBJ2-2; weak D call: TRBD1 (6 bases). Looked up from germline, CDR1 is LGHDT and CDR2 is YNNKEL (reference sequence). The CDR3 runs 15 residues. V gave up 3 bases and J gave up 5 bases, with 13 bases separating them. This CDR3 reads CASSQTGLLTGELFF. The CDR3 DNA is TGTGCCAGCAGCCAGACAGGACTCCTAACCGGGGAGCTGTTTTTT.

The rearrangement joins TRBV6-2 or TRBV6-3 to TRBJ1-1; unclear D gene. The length of the CDR3 is 12 residues. CDR1 is MNHEY, CDR2 SVGEGT, per germline. The V and J ends lost 2 bases and 10 bases respectively, with 11 bases between them. CDR3 nucleotides: TGTGCCAGCAGTTACGATTCTGGAGGAGCTTTCTTT. Encoded protein: CASSYDSGGAFF.

This chain connects TRBV6-1 to TRBJ1-5; 8 bases match TRBD1. Trimming took 2 bases from V and 2 from J; bases not matched to a gene: 5. The germline V gene encodes CDR1 MNHNS and CDR2 SASEGT. The CDR3 length is 16 residues. The CDR3 loop is CASSERDRNGNQPQHF. The CDR3 DNA reads TGTGCCAGCAGTGAAAGGGACAGGAACGGCAATCAGCCCCAGCATTTT.

CDR3 protein: CASSLFMTENQPQHF. The CDR3 DNA reads as TGTGCCAGCAGTTTATTTATGACAGAGAATCAGCCCCAGCATTTT. V usage is TRBV27 and J usage is TRBJ1-5, with D possibly being TRBD1 (5 bases). The V end was cut by 1 base, the J end by 4 bases, with 11 bases between. The germline V gene has CDR1 MNHEY and CDR2 SMNVEV (reference sequence). The CDR3 totals 15 residues.

Here the CDR3 reads CASSRFPLWTGNEKLFF. In DNA, the CDR3 is TGTGCCAGCAGTCGGTTCCCCCTCTGGACAGGGAATGAAAAACTGTTTTTT. This sequence joins TRBV27 and TRBJ1-4; TRBD1 agrees at 8 bases. Germline loops: CDR1 MNHEY, CDR2 SMNVEV (reference sequence). This CDR3 spans 17 amino acids. With 5 bases clipped from V and 5 bases from J, the junction kept 13 bases outside the gene matches.

This clone was detected a few times. The V and J genes are TRBV2 and TRBJ2-7; D not resolved. The CDR3 totals 12 residues. From germline, CDR1 is SNHLY and CDR2 FYNNEI. Trimming took off 3 bases at V and 1 base at J, with 4 bases between the two ends. The CDR3 loop is CASSESSYEQYV. The DNA for the CDR3 is TGTGCCAGCAGTGAGTCGTCCTACGAGCAGTACGTC.

The chain links TRBV18 to TRBJ2-7; the match to TRBD2 covers 9 bases. This CDR3 has 17 amino acids. J gave up 3 bases and V 1 base, and 10 bases lay outside the gene matches. CDR1 is KGHSH and CDR2 is LQKENI in the germline V gene. The CDR3 spells CASSPLKTSGGGYEQYV. Here the CDR3 DNA reads TGTGCCAGCTCACCACTGAAGACTAGCGGTGGGGGCTACGAGCAGTACGTC.

This chain links TRBV7-2 with TRBJ1-5; 8 nucleotides match TRBD1. Germline CDR1 is SGHTA and CDR2 is FQGNSA. J gave up 0 bases and V 5 bases, and 6 bases lay outside the gene matches. The CDR3 is made up of 16 amino acids. The CDR3 region has the DNA TGTGCCAGCAGCATCGAAGGACAGGGTAGCAATCAGCCCCAGCATTTT. Amino acids: CASSIEGQGSNQPQHF.

This chain connects TRBV5-4 to TRBJ2-3, with TRBD2 identical over 13 bases. V was pared by 3 bases and J by 3 bases, with 10 bases of the junction left unmatched. The CDR3 covers 18 residues. Germline assignment: CDR1 SGHNT and CDR2 YYREEE (reference sequence). The CDR3 DNA reads TGTGCCAGCAGCTCGACGACACTAGCGGGGGGGCCAACAGATACGCAGTATTTT. Its translation: CASSSTTLAGGPTDTQYF.

The chain links TRBV5-1 to TRBJ2-1; possibly TRBD1 for D (6 bases). The germline V gene has CDR1 SGHRS and CDR2 YFSETQ. The V end was cut by 2 bases, the J end by 6 bases, with 18 bases between. The CDR3 extends over 16 amino acids. The DNA for the CDR3 is TGCGCCAGCAGCTTAGGTTACCCGCAGGGGAGCAATGAGCAGTTCTTC. It codes for CASSLGYPQGSNEQFF.

V gene TRBV11-3 combines with J gene TRBJ1-2, with a weak D call TRBD1 (6 bases). The CDR3 is made up of 13 amino acids. The germline V gene encodes CDR1 SGHNT and CDR2 YENEEA. V lost 5 bases, J lost 4 bases, and 11 bases lay in between. In DNA form, the CDR3 reads TGTGCCAGCAGCCACAGGGACGGCTATGGCTACACCTTC. Translated: CASSHRDGYGYTF.

The V gene is TRBV18, the J gene TRBJ2-5; the D is unclear. V was trimmed by 1 base and J by 5 bases, leaving 20 bases between them. Germline V gives CDR1 KGHSH, CDR2 LQKENI. The CDR3 contains 17 residues. The CDR3, as DNA: TGTGCCAGCTCACCACGACAATCCCGGATCGCTGGTGAGACCCAGTACTTC. The encoded protein is CASSPRQSRIAGETQYF.

The V call is TRBV11-2, the J call TRBJ2-3, with D possibly TRBD1 on 5 matching bases. CDR1 SGHAT and CDR2 FQNNGV come from the germline V gene. The CDR3 covers 16 residues. Trimming pared 0 bases from V and 0 bases from J, leaving 10 bases between. The chain's CDR3 is CASSLDGQGSTDTQYF. CDR3 DNA sequence: TGTGCCAGCAGCTTAGATGGGCAGGGAAGCACAGATACGCAGTATTTT. The whole variable domain, filled in from reference TRBV11-2 and TRBJ2-3, reads EAGVAQSPRYKIIEKRQSVAFWCNPISGHATLYWYQQILGQGPKLLIQFQNNGVVDDSQLPKDRFSAERLKGVDSTLKIQPAKLEDSAVYLCASSLDGQGSTDTQYFGPGTRLTVL.